This T cell receptor (beta chain) was sequenced for a study of blood T cell repertoires in COVID-19. Study summary: Collection of acute and convalescent COVID-19 samples took place in the United States, Italy and Spain. The analysed material was cDNA or gDNA that came from T cells, B-cell-depleted T cells, or PBMCs.

The CDR3 has 17 residues. Measured with immunoSEQ multiplex PCR; TCRdb has only the in-frame clones, and not every one. The profile shows 110,000 to 150,000 clones, approximately 85% of them singletons. This clone was recorded a few times. The rearrangement links TRBV21-1 to TRBJ1-1; the table gives TRBD1 as D, unverified against the DNA. TRBV21-1 is a documented pseudogene. The TCR was taken from a man aged 50 to 59 with acute or convalescent COVID-19. Sequenced sample: peripheral blood. The CDR3 DNA reads TGTGCCAGCACCTATGGGGCAAGGTGTCACATGAACACTGAAGCTTTCTTT. Encoded protein: CASTYGARCHMNTEAFF.